The 16 T cell receptor beta chains presented below share a single source sample, sequenced in a study of blood T cell repertoires in COVID-19. Profiled with immunoSEQ multiplex PCR; TCRdb holds only in-frame clones, not every one. The sample shows 180,000 or so clones, around 82% of them seen only once. Sequencing used peripheral blood. The receptors stem from a human donor with acute or convalescent COVID-19. The donor label of this sample is uncertain.

The chain uses TRBV6-1 and TRBJ2-2, with D possibly TRBD1 on 5 matching bases. The CDR3 sequence is 15 residues long. Germline V gene lookup returns CDR1 MNHNS and CDR2 SASEGT. V was clipped by 2 bases and J by 1 base, with 8 bases between them. DNA of the CDR3: TGTGCCAGCAGTGAAAATACAGGGAACACCGGGGAGCTGTTTTTT. Translation gives CASSENTGNTGELFF.

The chain uses TRBV14 and TRBJ1-5; D is perhaps TRBD1 (6 bases). Germline loops: CDR1 SGHDN, CDR2 FVKESK. The CDR3 is made up of 15 amino acids. Trimming took off 1 base at V and 4 bases at J, with 11 bases between the two ends. The CDR3 DNA follows: TGTGCCAGCAGCCAAGGGACAGCTACAAATCAGCCCCAGCATTTT. Translating gives CASSQGTATNQPQHF.

CDR3 residues: CASSFRSYGTNYGYTF. DNA of the CDR3: TGTGCCAGCAGTTTTCGTAGTTATGGGACAAACTATGGCTACACCTTC. This sequence joins TRBV27 and TRBJ1-2; D is perhaps TRBD1 (6 bases). V was cut by 3 bases and J by 2 bases, with 16 bases left in between. This CDR3 contains 16 residues. The V gene's germline CDR1 is MNHEY and CDR2 SMNVEV (reference sequence).

The chain couples TRBV11-2 to TRBJ1-1; 9 positions match TRBD1. Germline V gene lookup returns CDR1 SGHAT and CDR2 FQNNGV. This CDR3 spans 15 amino acids. Trimming at V came to 0 bases and at J to 5 bases, leaving 4 bases not matched to a gene. The CDR3 bases are TGTGCCAGCAGCTTAGATCGGACAGGGGCGACTGAAGCTTTCTTT. Translated, it gives CASSLDRTGATEAFF. The variable domain in full, with the rest retrieved from reference TRBV11-2 and TRBJ1-1, is EAGVAQSPRYKIIEKRQSVAFWCNPISGHATLYWYQQILGQGPKLLIQFQNNGVVDDSQLPKDRFSAERLKGVDSTLKIQPAKLEDSAVYLCASSLDRTGATEAFFGQGTRLTVV.

The chain couples TRBV19 to TRBJ1-1; D is unresolved. The V end was cut by 1 base, the J end by 5 bases, with 11 bases between. Per the germline V gene, CDR1 is LNHDA and CDR2 is SQIVND (reference sequence). This CDR3 region has 14 residues. CDR3 coding DNA: TGTGCCAGTAGTATAGGACTGCTTGGAACTGAAGCTTTCTTT. Protein: CASSIGLLGTEAFF.

In DNA, the CDR3 is TGTGCCAGCAGCCAAACCGGACTAGCGGGAGGGAACACCGGGGAGCTGTTTTTT. Amino acids: CASSQTGLAGGNTGELFF. The J gene is TRBJ2-2, the V gene TRBV7-6, with 14 bases identical to TRBD2. CDR1 SGHVS and CDR2 FNYEAQ come from the germline V gene. Trimming at V came to 5 bases and at J to 1 base, leaving 6 bases not matched to a gene. CDR3 length equals 18 residues.

Worth noting for this clone: Other DNA sequences in the same sample also yield this CDR3. V and J are TRBV5-6 and TRBJ2-7; 12 nucleotides match TRBD2. The CDR3 runs 15 residues. Germline CDR1 is SGHDT and CDR2 is YYEEEE. Trimming removed 2 bases from V and 1 base from J; junction bases left unmatched: 1. CDR3 nucleotide sequence: TGTGCCAGCAGCTTCGGACTAGCGGGATCCTACGAGCAGTACTTC. Residues: CASSFGLAGSYEQYF.

The chain combines TRBV19 with TRBJ1-1; TRBD1 matches at 9 bases. Germline V gene sequence: CDR1 LNHDA, CDR2 SQIVND (reference sequence). J was trimmed by 5 bases and V by 0 bases; bases with no gene match: 4. The CDR3 is 15 amino acids. The CDR3: CASSIDPGQGTEAFF. CDR3 nucleotides: TGTGCCAGTAGTATAGATCCGGGACAGGGAACTGAAGCTTTCTTT.

The chain joins TRBV30 to TRBJ1-1; D not certain. Germline loops: CDR1 GTSNPN, CDR2 SVGIG (reference sequence). The V gene lost 2 bases and the J gene lost 0 bases, with 7 bases spanning the gap. There are 13 residues in the CDR3. The CDR3 region has the DNA TGTGCCTGGAGTCGGGAACTGAACACTGAAGCTTTCTTT. This sequence encodes CAWSRELNTEAFF. Variable domain in full (rest from reference TRBV30 and TRBJ1-1): SQTIHQWPATLVQPVGSPLSLECTVEGTSNPNLYWYRQAAGRGLQLLFYSVGIGQISSEVPQNLSASRPQDRQFILSSKKLLLSDSGFYLCAWSRELNTEAFFGQGTRLTVV.

In this sample, this clone turned up a few times. This sequence joins TRBV19 and TRBJ1-1; D perhaps matches TRBD1 (5 bases). The CDR3 has 16 amino acids. CDR1 LNHDA and CDR2 SQIVND come from the germline V gene (reference sequence). V was pared by 4 bases and J by 2 bases, with 17 bases between. In DNA, the CDR3 is TGTGCCAGTAGTACCCTTGCAGGGCAGTCCAACACTGAAGCTTTCTTT. It codes for CASSTLAGQSNTEAFF.

The V call is TRBV23-1, the J call TRBJ2-4; TRBD1 is a possible D gene (6 bases). TRBV23-1 is labeled an ORF, and its function is uncertain. The CDR3 is 14 amino acids. V lost 6 bases and J lost 0, with 9 bases in between. The CDR3 DNA is TGCGCCAGCAGGGAGACAGGAGCCAAAAACATTCAGTACTTC. Residues: CASRETGAKNIQYF.

The rearrangement uses TRBV27 and TRBJ1-1, with D perhaps matching TRBD1 (5 bases). CDR1 is MNHEY and CDR2 is SMNVEV in the germline V gene (reference sequence). The V and J ends lost 2 bases and 7 bases respectively, with 17 bases between them. This CDR3 region has 15 residues. The chain's CDR3 is CASSLTGAGAFEAFF. The CDR3 DNA sequence: TGTGCCAGCAGTTTAACTGGGGCCGGAGCGTTTGAAGCTTTCTTT.

This clone was observed once. The chain employs TRBV28 and TRBJ1-6; 9 positions agree with TRBD1. CDR3 length: 15 amino acids. After removal of 5 bases from V and 7 bases from J, the junction contained 6 bases not matched to a gene. Germline lookup yields CDR1 MDHEN and CDR2 SYDVKM. The CDR3 loop is CASSPLTGGNSPLHF. CDR3 bases: TGTGCCAGCAGTCCCCTGACAGGGGGAAATTCACCCCTCCACTTT.

This sequence joins TRBV18 and TRBJ2-1; D gene ambiguous. Trimming took 0 bases from V and 0 from J, leaving 9 bases between them. From germline, CDR1 is KGHSH and CDR2 LQKENI. This CDR3 has 16 residues. The CDR3 region is CASSPPIGSSYNEQFF. CDR3 coding DNA: TGTGCCAGCTCACCACCGATCGGTAGCTCCTACAATGAGCAGTTCTTC.

CDR3 sequence (DNA): TGCGCCAGCAGCTTCTTAGGCACAGATACGCAGTATTTT. It yields the protein CASSFLGTDTQYF. V usage is TRBV5-1 and J usage is TRBJ2-3; the D is unclear. Trimming shortened V by 2 bases and J by 1 base, and 5 bases separated the two germline ends. Germline CDR1 is SGHRS and CDR2 is YFSETQ. The CDR3 is made up of 13 amino acids.

The chain links TRBV7-6 to TRBJ1-4, with D unresolved. The CDR3 totals 18 residues. The V and J ends lost 5 bases and 1 base respectively, with 20 bases between them. Germline values: CDR1 SGHVS, CDR2 FNYEAQ. CDR3 loop: CASSPTGVGRVTNEKLFF. The CDR3 DNA sequence: TGTGCCAGCAGCCCAACCGGGGTAGGCCGGGTAACTAATGAAAAACTGTTTTTT.